This T cell receptor beta chain is from a study of blood T cell repertoires in COVID-19. Study-wide background: Samples of COVID-19 (acute and convalescent) were obtained from the United States, Italy and Spain.

Original methodology: Cell counts per sample came from amplifying reference gene primers. Assay: immunoSEQ multiplex PCR; the TCRdb copy retains only in-frame clones and omits some. The V and J calls and clone size are taken from that table; D and trimming were inferred from the DNA. There are 35,000 to 45,000 clones in the sample; approximately 80% occur only once, and 14% lies in the top ten. V lost 7 bases, J lost 5 bases, and 17 bases lay in between. This CDR3 is 14 amino acids long. The germline V gene encodes CDR1 SNHLY and CDR2 FYNNEI. The receptor was isolated from a human donor in a cohort sampled during active COVID-19. The sequenced sample consisted of peripheral blood. The V gene is TRBV2, the J gene TRBJ1-2; a weak D match, TRBD1 (5 bases). DNA for the CDR3: TGTGCCAGCACGGGGGACGGGGAACTGTATGGCTACACCTTC. Its translation is CASTGDGELYGYTF.